The clone carrying this T cell receptor (beta chain) was picked up a small number of times. The antigen remains undetermined. One end of the junction does not line up with germline, which may come from a read error. This record comes from a study of molecular identifiers for immune sequencing clone quantification. Study results and caveats: More than 99% of effector molecules, versus under 1% of naive-cell molecules, belonged to clones above 20 RNA copies.

TCRdb itself ran the PCR reads through MiXCR, one entry per CDR3 protein. The sample has about 510,000 distinct CDR3 sequences, roughly 23% seen once; the top ten hold around 0.84%. The CDR3 runs 16 residues. Germline V gives CDR1 KGHDR, CDR2 SFDVKD. Sequencing was done on a sample of naive CD8+ T cells from blood, with Jurkat cell RNA spiked in. Subset reported: FACS-sorted CD8+CD4-CCR7+CD45RA+ naive T cells. This sequence originates from a human donor in good health. Some libraries in this study had Jurkat cell RNA spiked in. The rearrangement uses TRBV24-1 and TRBJ2-2, with D possibly TRBD1 on 6 matching bases. CDR3 nucleotide sequence: TGTGCCACCAGTGATTCGACAGGAGCGGACACCGAGGAGCTGTTTTTT. This gives the protein CATSDSTGADTEELFF.